One and the same sample provided the 11 T cell receptor beta chains below, sequenced in a study of T cell changes during pregnancy in multiple sclerosis. Measured with immunoSEQ multiplex PCR; TCRdb has only the in-frame clones, and not every one. The table lists 60,000 to 85,000 clones, 91% of them singletons. The material sequenced was peripheral blood, taken in the first trimester of pregnancy. These receptors came from a female donor with multiple sclerosis, enrolled in a pregnancy study.

The rearrangement uses TRBV5-1 and TRBJ2-3; D possibly corresponds to TRBD2 (5 bases). Looked up from germline, CDR1 is SGHRS and CDR2 is YFSETQ. This CDR3 has 13 amino acids. The V gene lost 4 bases and the J gene lost 3 bases, with 9 bases spanning the gap. CDR3 loop: CASSRTQTDTQYF. DNA of the CDR3: TGCGCCAGCAGCCGGACTCAAACAGATACGCAGTATTTT.

The CDR3 nucleotides read TGTGCCATCAGTGAGTTGGGACAGGGACCAGATGGCTACACCTTC. It yields the protein CAISELGQGPDGYTF. V gene TRBV10-3 combines with J gene TRBJ1-2, with TRBD1 matching 9 bases. V shed 1 base and J 6 bases; nucleotides not matched to a gene: 6. Germline CDR1 reads ENHRY; CDR2 reads SYGVKD. CDR3 length: 15 residues.

The chain couples TRBV6-1 to TRBJ1-2; 11 bases are shared with TRBD1. The V and J ends lost 4 bases and 4 bases, in that order; junction bases with no gene match: 5. The length of the CDR3 is 15 residues. Per the germline V gene, CDR1 is MNHNS and CDR2 is SASEGT. In nucleotides, the CDR3 is TGTGCCAGCAGTGGCCGGGACAGGGGGACCTATGGCTACACCTTC. It specifies CASSGRDRGTYGYTF.

The chain is built from TRBV10-2 and TRBJ1-1; D ambiguous. V lost 6 bases, J lost 10 bases, and 12 bases lay in between. Germline V gene data show CDR1 as WSHSY and CDR2 as SAAADI. This CDR3 contains 11 residues. The CDR3 loop is CASSGGPGAFF. Written as DNA, the CDR3 is TGCGCCAGCAGCGGCGGGCCTGGAGCTTTCTTT.

The CDR3 coding sequence is TGCGCCAGCAGCCAACCTGGACAAAGGAACACTGAAGCTTTCTTT. Translation: CASSQPGQRNTEAFF. The chain joins TRBV4-1 to TRBJ1-1; D is possibly TRBD1 (5 bases). V gave up 2 bases and J gave up 1 base, with 11 bases separating them. The germline V gene encodes CDR1 MGHRA and CDR2 YSYEKL. The CDR3 contains 15 residues.

The chain carries TRBV2 and TRBJ1-6; D not certain. The V gene's germline CDR1 is SNHLY and CDR2 FYNNEI. The CDR3 is 14 residues long. With 3 bases removed from V and 3 bases from J, the gap between germline ends came to 6 bases. The DNA of the CDR3 is TGTGCCAGCAGTGACGGGGTCTATAATTCACCCCTCCACTTT. Its protein is CASSDGVYNSPLHF.

J is TRBJ2-1 and V is TRBV5-6, with D maybe TRBD2 (6 bases). Germline CDR1 is SGHDT and CDR2 is YYEEEE. V dropped 0 bases and J dropped 10 bases, with 14 bases sitting between them. This CDR3 comprises 14 residues. CDR3 residues: CASSLGVGGREQFF. The CDR3 nucleotides read TGTGCCAGCAGCTTGGGGGTCGGGGGTCGGGAGCAGTTCTTC.

CDR3 DNA: TGCGCCAGCAGCTTGGGAGAGGGTCTAGTCTATGGCTACACCTTC. Translating gives CASSLGEGLVYGYTF. The chain couples TRBV5-1 to TRBJ1-2; no firm D call. This CDR3 contains 15 residues. CDR1 and CDR2 (germline): SGHRS, YFSETQ. The V end was cut by 0 bases, the J end by 4 bases, with 13 bases between.

CDR3 loop: CAWSVMFGGTEAFF. DNA of the CDR3: TGTGCCTGGAGTGTAATGTTCGGGGGGACTGAAGCTTTCTTT. The chain links TRBV30 to TRBJ1-1, with D possibly matching TRBD1 (5 bases). The CDR3 consists of 14 residues. Germline CDR1 and CDR2: GTSNPN and SVGIG (reference sequence). V shed 0 bases and J shed 5 bases, with 13 bases lying between them. Complete variable domain (other parts from reference TRBV30 and TRBJ1-1): SQTIHQWPATLVQPVGSPLSLECTVEGTSNPNLYWYRQAAGRGLQLLFYSVGIGQISSEVPQNLSASRPQDRQFILSSKKLLLSDSGFYLCAWSVMFGGTEAFFGQGTRLTVV.

The rearrangement joins TRBV6-4 to TRBJ1-2; D call uncertain. Germline CDR1 reads MRHNA; CDR2 reads SNTAGT. This CDR3 contains 13 residues. Deletions cut 6 bases from V and 2 bases from J, with 10 bases between. The CDR3 reads CASRRDTNYGYTF. CDR3 sequence (DNA): TGTGCCAGCAGACGCGACACCAACTATGGCTACACCTTC.

The chain carries TRBV6-1 and TRBJ2-1; 7 bases match TRBD2. Unmatched junction bases numbered 6, after V lost 11 bases and J lost 2 bases. The germline V gene encodes CDR1 MNHNS and CDR2 SASEGT. CDR3 size: 13 residues. In nucleotides, the CDR3 is TGTGCCTCTGGACTAGGAACCTACAATGAGCAGTTCTTC. Amino acids: CASGLGTYNEQFF.